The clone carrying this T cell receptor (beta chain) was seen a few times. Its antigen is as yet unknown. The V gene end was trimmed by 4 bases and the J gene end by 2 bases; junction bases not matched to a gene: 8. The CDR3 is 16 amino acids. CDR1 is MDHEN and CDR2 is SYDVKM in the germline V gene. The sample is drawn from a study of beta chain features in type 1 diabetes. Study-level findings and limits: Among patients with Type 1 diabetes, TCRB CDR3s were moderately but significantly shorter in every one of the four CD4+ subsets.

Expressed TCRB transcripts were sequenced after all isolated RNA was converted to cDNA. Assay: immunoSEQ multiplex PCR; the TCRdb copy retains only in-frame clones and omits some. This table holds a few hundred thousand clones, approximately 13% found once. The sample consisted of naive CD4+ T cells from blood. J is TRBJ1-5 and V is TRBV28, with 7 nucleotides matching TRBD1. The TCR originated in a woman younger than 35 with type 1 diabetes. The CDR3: CASSSSRGLGNQPQHF. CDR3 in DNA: TGTGCCAGCAGTTCGAGCAGGGGGTTAGGCAATCAGCCCCAGCATTTT.